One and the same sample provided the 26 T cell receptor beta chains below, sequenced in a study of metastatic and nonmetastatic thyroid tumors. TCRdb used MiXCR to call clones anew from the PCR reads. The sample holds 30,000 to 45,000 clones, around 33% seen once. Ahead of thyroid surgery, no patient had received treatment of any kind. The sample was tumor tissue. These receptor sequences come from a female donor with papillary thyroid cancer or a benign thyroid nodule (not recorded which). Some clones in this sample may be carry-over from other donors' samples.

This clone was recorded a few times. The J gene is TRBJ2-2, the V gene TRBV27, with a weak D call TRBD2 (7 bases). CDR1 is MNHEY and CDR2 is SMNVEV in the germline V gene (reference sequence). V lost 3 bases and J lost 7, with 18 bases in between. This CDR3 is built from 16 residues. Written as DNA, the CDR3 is TGTGCCAGCAGTTTGGGGGGGGCAGGGTTGGGCGGGGAGCTGTTTTTT. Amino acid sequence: CASSLGGAGLGGELFF.

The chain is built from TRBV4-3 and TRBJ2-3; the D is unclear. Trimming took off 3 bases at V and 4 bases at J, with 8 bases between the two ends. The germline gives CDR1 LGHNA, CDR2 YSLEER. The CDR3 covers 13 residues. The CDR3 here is CASSQSRPDTQYF. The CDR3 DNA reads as TGCGCCAGCAGCCAGAGTCGCCCAGATACGCAGTATTTT.

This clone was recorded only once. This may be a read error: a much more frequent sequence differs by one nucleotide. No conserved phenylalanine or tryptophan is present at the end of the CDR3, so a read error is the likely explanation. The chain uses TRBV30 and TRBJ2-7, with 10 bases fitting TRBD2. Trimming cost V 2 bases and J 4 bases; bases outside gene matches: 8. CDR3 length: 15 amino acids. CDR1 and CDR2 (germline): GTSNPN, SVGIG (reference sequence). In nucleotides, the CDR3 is TGTGCCTGGAGTCCGGTAGCGGGAGGAAGGTACGAGCAGTACCTC. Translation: CAWSPVAGGRYEQYL.

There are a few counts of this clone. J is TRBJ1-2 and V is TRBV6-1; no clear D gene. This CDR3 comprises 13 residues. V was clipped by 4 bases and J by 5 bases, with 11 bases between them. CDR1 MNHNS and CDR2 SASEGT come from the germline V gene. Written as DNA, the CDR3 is TGTGCCAGCAGTGTAGACGGAACGTATGGCTACACCTTC. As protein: CASSVDGTYGYTF.

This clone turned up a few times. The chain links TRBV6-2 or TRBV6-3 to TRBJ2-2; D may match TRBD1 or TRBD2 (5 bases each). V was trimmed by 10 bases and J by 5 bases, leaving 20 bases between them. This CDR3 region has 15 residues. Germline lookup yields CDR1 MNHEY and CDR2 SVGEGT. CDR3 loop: CATMGVGHPTGELFF. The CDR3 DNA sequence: TGTGCCACCATGGGGGTAGGCCATCCGACCGGGGAGCTGTTTTTT.

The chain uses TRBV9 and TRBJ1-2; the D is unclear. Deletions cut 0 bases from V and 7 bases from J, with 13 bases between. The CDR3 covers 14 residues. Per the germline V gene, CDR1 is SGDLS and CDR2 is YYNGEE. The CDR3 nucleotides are TGTGCCAGCAGCGTAGCCTTGGGGTCTACTGGCTACACCTTC. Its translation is CASSVALGSTGYTF.

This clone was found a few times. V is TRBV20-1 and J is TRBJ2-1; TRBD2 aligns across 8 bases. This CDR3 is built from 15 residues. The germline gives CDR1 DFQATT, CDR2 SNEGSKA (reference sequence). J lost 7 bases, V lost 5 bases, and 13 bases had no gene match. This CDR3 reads CSAGVTSGFWNEQFF. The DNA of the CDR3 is TGCAGTGCTGGGGTTACTAGCGGATTTTGGAATGAGCAGTTCTTC.

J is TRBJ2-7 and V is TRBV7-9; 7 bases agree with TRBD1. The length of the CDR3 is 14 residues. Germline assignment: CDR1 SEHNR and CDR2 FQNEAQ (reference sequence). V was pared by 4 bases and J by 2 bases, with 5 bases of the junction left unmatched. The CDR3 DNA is TGTGCCAGCAGCTCTTGGGACAGAACCTACGAGCAGTACTTC. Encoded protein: CASSSWDRTYEQYF. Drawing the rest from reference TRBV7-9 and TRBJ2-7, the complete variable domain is DTGVSQNPRHKITKRGQNVTFRCDPISEHNRLYWYRQTLGQGPEFLTYFQNEAQLEKSRLLSDRFSAERPKGSFSTLEIQRTEQGDSAMYLCASSSWDRTYEQYFGPGTRLTVT.

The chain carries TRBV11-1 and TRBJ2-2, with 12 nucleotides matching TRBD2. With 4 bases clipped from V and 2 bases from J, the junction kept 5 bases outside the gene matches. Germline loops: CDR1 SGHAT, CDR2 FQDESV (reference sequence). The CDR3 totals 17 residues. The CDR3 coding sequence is TGTGCCAGCAGCTCCCAGACTAGCGGGGGAAACACCGGGGAGCTGTTTTTT. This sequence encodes CASSSQTSGGNTGELFF.

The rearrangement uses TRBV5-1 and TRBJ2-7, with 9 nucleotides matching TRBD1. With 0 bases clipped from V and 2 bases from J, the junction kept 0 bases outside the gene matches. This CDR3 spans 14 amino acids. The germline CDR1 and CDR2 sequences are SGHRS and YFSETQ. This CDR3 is CASSLGDRAYEQYF. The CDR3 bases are TGCGCCAGCAGCTTGGGGGACAGGGCCTACGAGCAGTACTTC.

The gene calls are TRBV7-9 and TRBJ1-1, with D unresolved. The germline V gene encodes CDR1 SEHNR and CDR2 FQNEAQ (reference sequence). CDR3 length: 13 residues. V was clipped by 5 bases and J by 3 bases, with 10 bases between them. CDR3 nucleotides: TGTGCCAGCAGCACTGACGCCTACACTGAAGCTTTCTTT. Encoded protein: CASSTDAYTEAFF. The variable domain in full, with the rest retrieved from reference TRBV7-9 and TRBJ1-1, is DTGVSQNPRHKITKRGQNVTFRCDPISEHNRLYWYRQTLGQGPEFLTYFQNEAQLEKSRLLSDRFSAERPKGSFSTLEIQRTEQGDSAMYLCASSTDAYTEAFFGQGTRLTVV.

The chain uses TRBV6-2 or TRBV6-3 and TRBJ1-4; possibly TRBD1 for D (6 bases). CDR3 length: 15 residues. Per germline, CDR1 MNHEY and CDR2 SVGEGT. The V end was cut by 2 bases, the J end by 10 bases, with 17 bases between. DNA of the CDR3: TGTGCCAGCAGTTACCCGGACAGCCCGCGGGGAAAACTGTTTTTT. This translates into CASSYPDSPRGKLFF.

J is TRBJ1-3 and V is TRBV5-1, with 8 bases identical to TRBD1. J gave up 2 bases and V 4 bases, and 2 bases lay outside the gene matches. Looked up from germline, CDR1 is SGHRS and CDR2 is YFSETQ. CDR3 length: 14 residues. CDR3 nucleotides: TGCGCCAGCAGCACAGGGGGAGCTGGAAACACCATATATTTT. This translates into CASSTGGAGNTIYF.

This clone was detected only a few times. This chain's CDR3 is CASSPLATSGSSYNEQFF. The CDR3 DNA follows: TGTGCCAGCAGTCCCCTGGCGACTAGCGGGAGCTCCTACAATGAGCAGTTCTTC. This rearrangement joins TRBV27 to TRBJ2-1; 12 positions match TRBD2. The CDR3 length is 18 residues. From germline, CDR1 is MNHEY and CDR2 SMNVEV (reference sequence). The junction had 8 bases not matched to a gene; V was cut back by 5 bases and J by 0 bases.

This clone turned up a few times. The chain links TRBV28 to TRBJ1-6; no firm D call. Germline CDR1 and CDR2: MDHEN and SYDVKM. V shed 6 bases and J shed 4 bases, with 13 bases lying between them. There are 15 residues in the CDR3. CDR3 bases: TGTGCCAGCAGCAGTCCGGGAGTTTATAATTCACCCCTCCACTTT. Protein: CASSSPGVYNSPLHF.

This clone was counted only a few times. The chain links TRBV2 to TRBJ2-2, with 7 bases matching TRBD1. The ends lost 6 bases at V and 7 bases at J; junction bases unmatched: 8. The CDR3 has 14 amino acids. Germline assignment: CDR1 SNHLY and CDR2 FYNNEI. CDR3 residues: CASRTLQGIGELFF. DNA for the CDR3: TGTGCCAGCAGGACCTTACAGGGGATCGGGGAGCTGTTTTTT. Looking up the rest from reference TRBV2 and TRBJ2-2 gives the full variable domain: EPEVTQTPSHQVTQMGQEVILRCVPISNHLYFYWYRQILGQKVEFLVSFYNNEISEKSEIFDDQFSVERPDGSNFTLKIRSTKLEDSAMYFCASRTLQGIGELFFGEGSRLTVL.

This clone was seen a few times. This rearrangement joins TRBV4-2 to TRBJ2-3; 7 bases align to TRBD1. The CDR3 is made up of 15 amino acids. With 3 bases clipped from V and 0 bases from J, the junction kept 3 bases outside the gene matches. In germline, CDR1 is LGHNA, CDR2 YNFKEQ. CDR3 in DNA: TGTGCCAGCAGCCACACAGGGGATAGCACAGATACGCAGTATTTT. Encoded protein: CASSHTGDSTDTQYF.

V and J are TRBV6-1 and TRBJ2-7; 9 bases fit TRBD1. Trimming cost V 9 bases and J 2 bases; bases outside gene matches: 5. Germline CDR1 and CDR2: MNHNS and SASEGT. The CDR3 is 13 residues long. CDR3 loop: CASRDRDTYEQYF. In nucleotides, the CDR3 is TGTGCCAGTAGGGACAGGGATACCTACGAGCAGTACTTC.

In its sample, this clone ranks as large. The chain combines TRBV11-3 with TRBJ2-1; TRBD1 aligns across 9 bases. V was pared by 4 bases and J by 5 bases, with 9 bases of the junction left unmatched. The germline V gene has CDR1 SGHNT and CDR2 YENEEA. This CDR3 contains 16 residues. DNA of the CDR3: TGTGCCAGCAGCTCCGGGACAGGGCAATTTAACAATGAGCAGTTCTTC. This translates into CASSSGTGQFNNEQFF.

The CDR3 nucleotides read TGCGCCAGCAGCTTGGGGTCCGGGAACACTGAAGCTTTCTTT. Translated, it gives CASSLGSGNTEAFF. V gene TRBV5-1 combines with J gene TRBJ1-1; no clear D. The V end lost 0 bases, the J end lost 1 base, and 7 bases lay between the germline ends. This CDR3 spans 14 amino acids. The V gene's germline CDR1 is SGHRS and CDR2 YFSETQ.

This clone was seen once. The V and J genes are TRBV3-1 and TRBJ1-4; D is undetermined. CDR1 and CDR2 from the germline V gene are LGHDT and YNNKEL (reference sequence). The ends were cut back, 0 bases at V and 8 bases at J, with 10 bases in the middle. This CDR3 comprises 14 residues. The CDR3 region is CASSQELGGEKLFF. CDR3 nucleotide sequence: TGTGCCAGCAGCCAAGAGTTGGGAGGGGAAAAACTGTTTTTT.

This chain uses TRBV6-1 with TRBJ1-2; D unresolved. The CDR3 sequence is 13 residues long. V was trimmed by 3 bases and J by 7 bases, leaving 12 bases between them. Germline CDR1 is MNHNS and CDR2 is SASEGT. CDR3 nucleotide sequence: TGTGCCAGCAGTGATGGGCCAGTTGCTGGCTACACCTTC. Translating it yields CASSDGPVAGYTF.

DNA of the CDR3: TGTGCCAGCAGGGGGACAGGGGGGACCGGGGAGCTGTTTTTT. As protein: CASRGTGGTGELFF. This chain joins TRBV6-1 and TRBJ2-2, with 11 nucleotides matching TRBD1. CDR1 MNHNS and CDR2 SASEGT come from the germline V gene. V lost 6 bases and J lost 5; bases outside the gene matches: 2. The CDR3 extends over 14 amino acids.

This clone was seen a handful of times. In nucleotides, the CDR3 is TGTGCCAGCAGCCGGGACAGGGGAGACACTGAAGCTTTCTTT. Translation gives CASSRDRGDTEAFF. The rearrangement links TRBV7-2 to TRBJ1-1, with TRBD1 matching over 10 bases. Germline V lookup: CDR1 SGHTA, CDR2 FQGNSA. This CDR3 has 14 residues. The junction had 3 bases not matched to a gene; V was cut back by 5 bases and J by 3 bases.

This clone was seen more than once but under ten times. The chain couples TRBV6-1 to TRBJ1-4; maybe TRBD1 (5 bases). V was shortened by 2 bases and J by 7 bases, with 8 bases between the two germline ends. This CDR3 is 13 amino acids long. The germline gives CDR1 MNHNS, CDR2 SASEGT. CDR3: CASSESGSEKLFF. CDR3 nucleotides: TGTGCCAGCAGTGAATCAGGGAGTGAAAAACTGTTTTTT.

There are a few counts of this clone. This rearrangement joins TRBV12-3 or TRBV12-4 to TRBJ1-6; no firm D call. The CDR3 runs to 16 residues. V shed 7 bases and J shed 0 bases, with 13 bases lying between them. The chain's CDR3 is CASTPDSFSYNSPLHF. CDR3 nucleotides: TGTGCCAGCACGCCGGACTCATTCTCCTATAATTCACCCCTCCACTTT.